The rows below give T cell receptor beta chains drawn from one sample of a study of T cells in localized non-small cell lung cancer. Libraries were prepared by immunoSEQ multiplex PCR; TCRdb keeps only in-frame clonotypes and omits some of them. The profile shows fewer than 40,000 clones, 88% of them singletons. Here the sequenced sample was peripheral blood mononuclear cells, taken before any cancer treatment. All receptors derive from a woman aged 35-75 years with stage III lung adenocarcinoma. The CDR3 runs from the conserved cysteine through the conserved F or W. Each record gives: CDR3 DNA, CDR3 protein, clone size, V gene, J gene, D gene. A D gene is named only where the DNA matches it firmly. Clone size, where shown, is once, few, many, or a class for clones that have expanded.

CDR3 DNA: TGTGCCAGCAGTTTGGGGGGAGGGTGGTACGAGCAGTACTTC; CDR3 protein: CASSLGGGWYEQYF; clone size: NA; V gene: TRBV27; J gene: TRBJ2-7; D gene: TRBD2
CDR3 DNA: TGTGCCAGCAGCCCTCAATCAGGGAACACCGGGGAGCTGTTTTTT; CDR3 protein: CASSPQSGNTGELFF; clone size: NA; V gene: TRBV7-3; J gene: TRBJ2-2; D gene: NA
CDR3 DNA: TGTGCCTGGGAACGCCCTAGCGGATCGGGCACAGATACGCAGTATTTT; CDR3 protein: CAWERPSGSGTDTQYF; clone size: NA; V gene: TRBV30; J gene: TRBJ2-3; D gene: TRBD2
CDR3 DNA: TGTGCCAGCAGCTTGGCAGGGGGTTGGAATCAGCCCCAGCATTTT; CDR3 protein: CASSLAGGWNQPQHF; clone size: NA; V gene: TRBV7-2; J gene: TRBJ1-5; D gene: TRBD1
CDR3 DNA: TGCGCCAGCAGCCCTCGGGCGGGGGGGTACACCGGGGAGCTGTTTTTT; CDR3 protein: CASSPRAGGYTGELFF; clone size: NA; V gene: TRBV5-1; J gene: TRBJ2-2; D gene: TRBD2
CDR3 DNA: TGTGCCAGCTCTGCGGACAGTGCAGCTAACTATGGCTACACCTTC; CDR3 protein: CASSADSAANYGYTF; clone size: NA; V gene: TRBV18; J gene: TRBJ1-2; D gene: NA
CDR3 DNA: TGTGCCAGCAGCCAAGATGGGTCAACCTACGAGCAGTACTTC; CDR3 protein: CASSQDGSTYEQYF; clone size: NA; V gene: TRBV4-2; J gene: TRBJ2-7; D gene: NA
CDR3 DNA: TGTGCCAGCCACAGGGAAGTCGGTGAAAAACTGTTTTTT; CDR3 protein: CASHREVGEKLFF; clone size: once; V gene: TRBV2; J gene: TRBJ1-4; D gene: NA
CDR3 DNA: TGTGCCAGCAGCCGGGACAGCAATAGCAATCAGCCCCAGCATTTT; CDR3 protein: CASSRDSNSNQPQHF; clone size: NA; V gene: TRBV9; J gene: TRBJ1-5; D gene: TRBD1
CDR3 DNA: TGTGCCAGCAGCCCCCGGGACAGATTAAACTATGGCTACACCTTC; CDR3 protein: CASSPRDRLNYGYTF; clone size: NA; V gene: TRBV9; J gene: TRBJ1-2; D gene: TRBD1
CDR3 DNA: TGTGCCAGCAGCTTCGCGGGACCGGGCGGGGATACGCAGTATTTT; CDR3 protein: CASSFAGPGGDTQYF; clone size: NA; V gene: TRBV7-3; J gene: TRBJ2-3; D gene: NA
CDR3 DNA: TGCAGCGTTCACTCGGGACAAGATACGCAGTATTTT; CDR3 protein: CSVHSGQDTQYF; clone size: NA; V gene: TRBV29-1; J gene: TRBJ2-3; D gene: NA
CDR3 DNA: TGTGCCAGCAGCTTGGCCACGACAGGGTTGGGTGAGACCCAGTACTTC; CDR3 protein: CASSLATTGLGETQYF; clone size: NA; V gene: TRBV5-4; J gene: TRBJ2-5; D gene: TRBD1
CDR3 DNA: TGTGCCAGCAGCCCGGGGGCCTCGGCAGTCCAAGAGACCCAGTACTTC; CDR3 protein: CASSPGASAVQETQYF; clone size: NA; V gene: TRBV5-4; J gene: TRBJ2-5; D gene: NA
CDR3 DNA: TGTGCCAGCAGCCGACGCACTCTAGCGGGGGGCACTACCCAGTACTTC; CDR3 protein: CASSRRTLAGGTTQYF; clone size: NA; V gene: TRBV5-4; J gene: TRBJ2-5; D gene: TRBD2
CDR3 DNA: TGTGCCAGCAGCTCCATACGGGGGTACGAGCAGTACTTC; CDR3 protein: CASSSIRGYEQYF; clone size: NA; V gene: TRBV11-1; J gene: TRBJ2-7; D gene: NA
CDR3 DNA: TGTGCCAGCAGTCTAAGGGACAGTAGATACGAGCAGTACTTC; CDR3 protein: CASSLRDSRYEQYF; clone size: NA; V gene: TRBV27; J gene: TRBJ2-7; D gene: TRBD1
CDR3 DNA: TGCAGCGTGGTACTAGCGGGGCCTAGCACAGATATGCAGTATTTT; CDR3 protein: CSVVLAGPSTDMQYF; clone size: NA; V gene: TRBV29-1; J gene: TRBJ2-3; D gene: TRBD2
CDR3 DNA: TGTGCCAGCAGTTTCCCGCGAAGGGGGAGCGGGAGAAGAGACGAGCAGTACTTC; CDR3 protein: CASSFPRRGSGRRDEQYF; clone size: NA; V gene: TRBV28; J gene: TRBJ2-7; D gene: TRBD2
CDR3 DNA: TGTGCCAGCAGCCCAACAGGGGATCCCAATCAGCCCCAGCATTTT; CDR3 protein: CASSPTGDPNQPQHF; clone size: NA; V gene: TRBV7-8; J gene: TRBJ1-5; D gene: TRBD1
CDR3 DNA: TGTGCCAGCAGGATAGCGGGTATGAAGTTCTTC; CDR3 protein: CASRIAGMKFF; clone size: NA; V gene: TRBV2; J gene: TRBJ2-1; D gene: TRBD2
CDR3 DNA: TGTGCCAGTAGTACGTCTGAGGGACTAGCAACGAGGCAGTTCTTC; CDR3 protein: CASSTSEGLATRQFF; clone size: NA; V gene: TRBV19; J gene: TRBJ2-1; D gene: TRBD2
CDR3 DNA: TGTGCCAGCAGCTTGGGGGGGACTAGCGGGAGAGAGACCCAGTACTTC; CDR3 protein: CASSLGGTSGRETQYF; clone size: NA; V gene: TRBV5-4; J gene: TRBJ2-5; D gene: TRBD2
CDR3 DNA: TGTGCCAGCAGCTTAGAAGCGGGCTGGGGCACCGGGGAGCTGTTTTTT; CDR3 protein: CASSLEAGWGTGELFF; clone size: NA; V gene: TRBV11-2; J gene: TRBJ2-2; D gene: NA
CDR3 DNA: TGTGCCAGCAGCCCGACAGGGGATCCCTACGAGCAGTACTTC; CDR3 protein: CASSPTGDPYEQYF; clone size: NA; V gene: TRBV9; J gene: TRBJ2-7; D gene: TRBD1
CDR3 DNA: TGTGCCTTGAGGCGGGGTACTAACTATGGCTACACCTTC; CDR3 protein: CALRRGTNYGYTF; clone size: NA; V gene: TRBV30; J gene: TRBJ1-2; D gene: NA
CDR3 DNA: TGTGCCAGCAGGAGAAGACAGGGCCGAGGAGAGACCCAGTACTTC; CDR3 protein: CASRRRQGRGETQYF; clone size: NA; V gene: TRBV7-9; J gene: TRBJ2-5; D gene: TRBD1
CDR3 DNA: TGTGCCAGCTCACCCCAGACAGGGGGCCATAGTGGCTACACCTTC; CDR3 protein: CASSPQTGGHSGYTF; clone size: NA; V gene: TRBV18; J gene: TRBJ1-2; D gene: TRBD1
CDR3 DNA: TGTGCCAGCAGCCTCCGGGACAGGGAAAACATTCAGTACTTC; CDR3 protein: CASSLRDRENIQYF; clone size: NA; V gene: TRBV2; J gene: TRBJ2-4; D gene: TRBD1
CDR3 DNA: TGTGCCAGCAGCCCCTCAGGGGGCGCCGGTGAGCAGTTCTTC; CDR3 protein: CASSPSGGAGEQFF; clone size: NA; V gene: TRBV5-6; J gene: TRBJ2-1; D gene: TRBD1
CDR3 DNA: TGCGCCAGCACCGGGACTAGCGGGGGTCGCTCCTACAATGAGCAGTTCTTC; CDR3 protein: CASTGTSGGRSYNEQFF; clone size: NA; V gene: TRBV10-2; J gene: TRBJ2-1; D gene: TRBD2
CDR3 DNA: TGTGCCAGCAGCCTGCGACTAGTTTCGAATGAGCAGTTCTTC; CDR3 protein: CASSLRLVSNEQFF; clone size: NA; V gene: TRBV7-6; J gene: TRBJ2-1; D gene: NA
CDR3 DNA: TGTGCCAGCAGTCCGCTACCGGGACAGGGGAACGCAGATACGCAGTATTTT; CDR3 protein: CASSPLPGQGNADTQYF; clone size: NA; V gene: TRBV27; J gene: TRBJ2-3; D gene: TRBD1
CDR3 DNA: TGTGCCAGCAGCAGGTATGGGGGGGCCGCAGATACGCAGTATTTT; CDR3 protein: CASSRYGGAADTQYF; clone size: NA; V gene: TRBV5-5; J gene: TRBJ2-3; D gene: NA
CDR3 DNA: TGTGCCAGCAGCGAATCCCTAGCGGGAGCTAACACCGGGGAGCTGTTTTTT; CDR3 protein: CASSESLAGANTGELFF; clone size: NA; V gene: TRBV7-3; J gene: TRBJ2-2; D gene: TRBD2
CDR3 DNA: TGCGCCAGCAGCCCCGGGACAGGGGGCGAGGGGTTTACGCAGTATTTT; CDR3 protein: CASSPGTGGEGFTQYF; clone size: NA; V gene: TRBV5-1; J gene: TRBJ2-3; D gene: TRBD1
CDR3 DNA: TGTGCCTGGAGTCAGAGGGGGACAGGGGGAAATGGTAATGAAAAACTGTTTTTT; CDR3 protein: CAWSQRGTGGNGNEKLFF; clone size: NA; V gene: TRBV30; J gene: TRBJ1-4; D gene: TRBD1
CDR3 DNA: TGTGCCAGCAGCCCCCAAGGACAGGGTGGCTACACCTTC; CDR3 protein: CASSPQGQGGYTF; clone size: NA; V gene: TRBV7-8; J gene: TRBJ1-2; D gene: TRBD1